This TCR beta chain was observed in a study of T cells expressing NK-cell markers. Study overall: The authors sequenced eight donors, of whom seven were HCMV-seropositive and one was seronegative. The study, taken as a whole, reports: Of CD8+ T cells, about 1.0-7.5% belonged to dominant NKG2C+ clonotypes in six donors.

TCRdb reanalyzed the 5' RACE reads and collapses them to one entry per CDR3 protein, without DNA. Its listing shows roughly 390,000 distinct CDR3 sequences. This CDR3 is built from 19 residues. From germline, CDR1 is SGHAT and CDR2 FQNNGV. Remarks on this clonotype: Its antigen is not identified.

Specimen: blood T cells: a sorted CD56 or NKG2C T cell subset, CD4+ or CD8+ T cells, or bulk PBMC T cells (not recorded which). The sequence derives from a man aged 18-69 years in good health. The chain joins TRBV11-2 to TRBJ2-3; TCRdb's D call, TRBD2, is unchecked because there is no DNA. The CDR3 spells CASSLDGRLAGYSTDTQYF.